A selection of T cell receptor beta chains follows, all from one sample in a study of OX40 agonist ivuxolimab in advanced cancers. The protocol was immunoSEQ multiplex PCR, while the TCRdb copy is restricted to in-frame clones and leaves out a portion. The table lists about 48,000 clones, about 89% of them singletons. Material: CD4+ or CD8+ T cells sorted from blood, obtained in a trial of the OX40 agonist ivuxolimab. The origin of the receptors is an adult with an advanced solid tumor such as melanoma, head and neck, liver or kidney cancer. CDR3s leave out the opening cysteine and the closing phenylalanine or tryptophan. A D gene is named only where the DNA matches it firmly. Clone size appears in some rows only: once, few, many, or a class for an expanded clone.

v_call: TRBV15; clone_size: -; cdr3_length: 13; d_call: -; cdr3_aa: ATSRDRTGPGEQY
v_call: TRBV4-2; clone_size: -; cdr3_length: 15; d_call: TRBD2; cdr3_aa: ASSRYFWGGVAYEQY
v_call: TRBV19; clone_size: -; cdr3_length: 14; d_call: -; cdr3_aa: ASSIWVRGPEGEAF
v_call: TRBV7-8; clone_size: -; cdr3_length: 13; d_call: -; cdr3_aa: ASSLEGGVGETQY
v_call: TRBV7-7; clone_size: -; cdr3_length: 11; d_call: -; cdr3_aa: ASSLTGDTEAF
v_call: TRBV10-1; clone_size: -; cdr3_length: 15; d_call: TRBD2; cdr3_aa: ASSLGLAGGPGIEQF
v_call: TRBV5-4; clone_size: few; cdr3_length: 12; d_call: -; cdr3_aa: ASSFYRAGYGYT
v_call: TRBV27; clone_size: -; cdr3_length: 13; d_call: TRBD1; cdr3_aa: ASSFGTARADTQY
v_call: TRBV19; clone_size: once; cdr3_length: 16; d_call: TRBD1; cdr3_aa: ASRPGTGYMGMNTEAF
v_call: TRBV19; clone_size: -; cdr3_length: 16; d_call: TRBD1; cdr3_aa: ASSPWGGDREGNTEAF
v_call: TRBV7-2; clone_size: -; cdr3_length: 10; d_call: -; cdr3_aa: ASSTVPYEQY
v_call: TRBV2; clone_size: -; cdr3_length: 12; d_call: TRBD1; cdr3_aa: ASRDRGLINEQF
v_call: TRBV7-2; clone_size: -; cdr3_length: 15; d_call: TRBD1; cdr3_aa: ASSLAPPGTASYEQY
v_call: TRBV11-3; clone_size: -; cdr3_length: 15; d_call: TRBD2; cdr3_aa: ASSLRQSGGKSGELF
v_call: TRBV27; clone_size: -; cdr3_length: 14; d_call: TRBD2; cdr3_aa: ASSSGLAGSTDTQY
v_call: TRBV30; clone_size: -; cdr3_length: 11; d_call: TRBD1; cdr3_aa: AYDGQGNYEQY
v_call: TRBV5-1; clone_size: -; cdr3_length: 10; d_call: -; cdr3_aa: ASSRSDYEQY
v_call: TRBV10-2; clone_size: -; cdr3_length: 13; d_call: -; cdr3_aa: ASSDSTPGVDEQF
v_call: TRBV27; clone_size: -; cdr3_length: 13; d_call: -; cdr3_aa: ASSSPSDSPAEQF
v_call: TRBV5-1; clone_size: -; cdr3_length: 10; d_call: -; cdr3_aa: ASSSGGGELF
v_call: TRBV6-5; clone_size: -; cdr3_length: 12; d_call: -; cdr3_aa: ASSYGQNRETQY
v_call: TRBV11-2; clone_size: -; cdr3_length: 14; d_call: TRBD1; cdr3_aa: ASSLVEGQGLYEQY
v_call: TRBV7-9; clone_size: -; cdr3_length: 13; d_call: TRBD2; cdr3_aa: ASSLRLAGLPEQF
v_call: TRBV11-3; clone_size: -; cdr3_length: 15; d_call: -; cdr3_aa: ASSCVSRQSRANVLT
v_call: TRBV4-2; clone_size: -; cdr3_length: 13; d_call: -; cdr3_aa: ASSQGLAASYEQY
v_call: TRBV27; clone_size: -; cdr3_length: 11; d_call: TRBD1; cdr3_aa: ASKTGENTEAF
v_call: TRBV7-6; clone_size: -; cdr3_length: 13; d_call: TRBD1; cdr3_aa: ASSLATGFTDTQY
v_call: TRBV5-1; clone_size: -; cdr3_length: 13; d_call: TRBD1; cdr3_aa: ASSPSGQGQETQY
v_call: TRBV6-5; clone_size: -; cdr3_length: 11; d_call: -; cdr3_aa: ASSYSREYEQY
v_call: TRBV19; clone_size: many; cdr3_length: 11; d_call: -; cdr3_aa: ASSSLGVNEQY
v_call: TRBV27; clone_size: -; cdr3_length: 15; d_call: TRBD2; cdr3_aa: ASSSPPIGRGVETQY
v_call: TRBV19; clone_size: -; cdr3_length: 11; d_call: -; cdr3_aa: ASRSQGNYGYT
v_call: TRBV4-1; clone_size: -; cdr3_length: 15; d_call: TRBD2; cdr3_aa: ASSPAGSGELADTQY
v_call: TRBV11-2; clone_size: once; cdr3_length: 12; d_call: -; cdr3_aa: ASSSSGTGNTIY
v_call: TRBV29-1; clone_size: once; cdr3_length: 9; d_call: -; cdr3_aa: SVEGNTEAF
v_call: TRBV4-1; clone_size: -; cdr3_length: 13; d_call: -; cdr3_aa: ASSQAAGYDQPQH
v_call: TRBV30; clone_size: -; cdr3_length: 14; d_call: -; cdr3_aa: AWNNRSSGLFDTIY
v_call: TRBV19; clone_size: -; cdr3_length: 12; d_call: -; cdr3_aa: ASSQMDSGTEAF
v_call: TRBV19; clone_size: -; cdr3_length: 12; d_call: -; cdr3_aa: ASSMGGANTEAF
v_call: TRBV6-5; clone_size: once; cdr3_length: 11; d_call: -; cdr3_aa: ASSYSKHQPQH
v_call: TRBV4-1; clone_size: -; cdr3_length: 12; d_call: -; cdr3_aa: ASSPSGGRTEAF
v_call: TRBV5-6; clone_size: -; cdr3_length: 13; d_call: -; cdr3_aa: ASSLDPGRNSPLH